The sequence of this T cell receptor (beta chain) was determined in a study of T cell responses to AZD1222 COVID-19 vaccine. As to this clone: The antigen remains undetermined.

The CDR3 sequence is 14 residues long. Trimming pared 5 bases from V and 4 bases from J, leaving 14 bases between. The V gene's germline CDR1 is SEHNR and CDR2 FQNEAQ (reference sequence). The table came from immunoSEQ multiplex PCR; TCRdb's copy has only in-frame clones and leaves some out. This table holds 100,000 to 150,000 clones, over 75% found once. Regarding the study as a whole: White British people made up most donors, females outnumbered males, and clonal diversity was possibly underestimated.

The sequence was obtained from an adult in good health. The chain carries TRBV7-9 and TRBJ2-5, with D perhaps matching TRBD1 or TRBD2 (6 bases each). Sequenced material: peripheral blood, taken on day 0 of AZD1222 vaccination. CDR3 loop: CASSPRGLGETQYF. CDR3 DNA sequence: TGTGCCAGCAGCCCCAGGGGACTGGGAGAGACCCAGTACTTC.